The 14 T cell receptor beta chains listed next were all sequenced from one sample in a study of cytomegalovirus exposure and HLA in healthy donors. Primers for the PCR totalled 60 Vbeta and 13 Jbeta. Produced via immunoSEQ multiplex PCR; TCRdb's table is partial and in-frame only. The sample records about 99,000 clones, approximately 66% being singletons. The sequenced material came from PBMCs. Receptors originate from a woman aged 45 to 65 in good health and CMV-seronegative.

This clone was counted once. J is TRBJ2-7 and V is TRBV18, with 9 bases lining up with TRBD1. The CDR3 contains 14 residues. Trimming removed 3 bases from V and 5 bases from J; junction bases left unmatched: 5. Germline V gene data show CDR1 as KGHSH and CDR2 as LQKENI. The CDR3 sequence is CASSPRTGGHEQYF. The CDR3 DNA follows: TGTGCCAGCTCACCGAGAACAGGGGGCCACGAGCAGTACTTC.

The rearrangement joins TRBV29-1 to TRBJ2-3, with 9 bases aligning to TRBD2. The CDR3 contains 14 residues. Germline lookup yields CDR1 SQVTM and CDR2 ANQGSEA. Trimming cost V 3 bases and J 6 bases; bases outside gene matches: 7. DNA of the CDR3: TGCAGCGTTGATCTGGCGGGGGGGATGGATACGCAGTATTTT. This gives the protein CSVDLAGGMDTQYF.

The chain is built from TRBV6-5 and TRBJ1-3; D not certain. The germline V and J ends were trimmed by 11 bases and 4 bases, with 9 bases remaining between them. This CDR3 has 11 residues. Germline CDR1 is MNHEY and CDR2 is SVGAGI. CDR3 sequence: CACTRGNTIYF. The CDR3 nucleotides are TGTGCCTGCACCAGGGGAAACACCATATATTTT.

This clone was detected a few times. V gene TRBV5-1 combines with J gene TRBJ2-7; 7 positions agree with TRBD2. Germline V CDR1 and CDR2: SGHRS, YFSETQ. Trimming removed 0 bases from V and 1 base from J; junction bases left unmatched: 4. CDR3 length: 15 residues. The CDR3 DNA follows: TGCGCCAGCAGCTTGGATTGGGGGGGATCCTACGAGCAGTACTTC. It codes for CASSLDWGGSYEQYF.

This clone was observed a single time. The CDR3 DNA reads TGTGCCAGCAGTTTTATTCTAGCGGGAGGTGTAGAGGAGACCCAGTACTTC. Amino acids: CASSFILAGGVEETQYF. V and J are TRBV28 and TRBJ2-5; 11 bases map to TRBD2. The J segment lost 5 bases and the V segment lost 3 bases, leaving 11 bases of the junction unmatched. The CDR3 runs to 17 residues. CDR1 is MDHEN and CDR2 is SYDVKM in the germline V gene. The variable domain in full, with the rest retrieved from reference TRBV28 and TRBJ2-5, is DVKVTQSSRYLVKRTGEKVFLECVQDMDHENMFWYRQDPGLGLRLIYFSYDVKMKEKGDIPEGYSVSREKKERFSLILESASTNQTSMYLCASSFILAGGVEETQYFGPGTRLLVL.

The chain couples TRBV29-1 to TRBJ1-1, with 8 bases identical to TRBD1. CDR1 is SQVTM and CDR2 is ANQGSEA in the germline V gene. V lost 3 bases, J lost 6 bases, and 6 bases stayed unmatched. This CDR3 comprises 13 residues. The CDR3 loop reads CSVDVQGAAEAFF. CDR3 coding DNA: TGCAGCGTTGACGTGCAGGGGGCGGCTGAAGCTTTCTTT.

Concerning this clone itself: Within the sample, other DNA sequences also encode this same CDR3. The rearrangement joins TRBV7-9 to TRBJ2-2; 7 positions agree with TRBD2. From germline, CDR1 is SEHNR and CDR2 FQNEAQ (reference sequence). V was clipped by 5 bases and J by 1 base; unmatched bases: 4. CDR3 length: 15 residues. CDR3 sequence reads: CASSAGDLNTGELFF. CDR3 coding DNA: TGTGCCAGCAGCGCGGGGGATTTGAACACCGGGGAGCTGTTTTTT.

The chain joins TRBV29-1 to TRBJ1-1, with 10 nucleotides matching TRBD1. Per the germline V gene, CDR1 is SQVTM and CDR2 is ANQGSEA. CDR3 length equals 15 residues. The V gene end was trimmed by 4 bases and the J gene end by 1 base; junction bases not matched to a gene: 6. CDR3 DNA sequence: TGCAGCGTTGGACAGGGGGCGCGTTCGAACACTGAAGCTTTCTTT. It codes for CSVGQGARSNTEAFF. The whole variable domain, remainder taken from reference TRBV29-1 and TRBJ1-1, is SAVISQKPSRDICQRGTSLTIQCQVDSQVTMMFWYRQQPGQSLTLIATANQGSEATYESGFVIDKFPISRPNLTFSTLTVSNMSPEDSSIYLCSVGQGARSNTEAFFGQGTRLTVV.

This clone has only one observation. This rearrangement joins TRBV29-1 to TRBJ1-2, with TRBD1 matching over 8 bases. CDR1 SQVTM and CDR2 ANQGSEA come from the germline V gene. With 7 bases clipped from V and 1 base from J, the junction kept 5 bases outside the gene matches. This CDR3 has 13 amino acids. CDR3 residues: CSAYRGINYGYTF. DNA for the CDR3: TGCAGCGCATACAGGGGGATTAACTATGGCTACACCTTC.

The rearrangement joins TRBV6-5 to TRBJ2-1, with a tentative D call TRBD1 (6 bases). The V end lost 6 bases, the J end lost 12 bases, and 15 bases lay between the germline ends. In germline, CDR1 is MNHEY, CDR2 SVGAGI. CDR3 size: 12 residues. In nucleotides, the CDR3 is TGTGCCAGCAGGTCTCAGGGGAAAGCGCAGTTCTTC. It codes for CASRSQGKAQFF.

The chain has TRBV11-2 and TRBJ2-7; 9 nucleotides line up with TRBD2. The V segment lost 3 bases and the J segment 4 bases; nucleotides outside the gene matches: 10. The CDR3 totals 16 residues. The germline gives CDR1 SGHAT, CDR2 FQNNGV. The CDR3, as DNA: TGTGCCAGCAGCTTGCAAGCGGGGGGCCCTTGGTACGAGCAGTACTTC. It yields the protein CASSLQAGGPWYEQYF.

The CDR3 region is CASSPGQGATDTQYF. In DNA form, the CDR3 reads TGTGCCAGCAGCCCGGGACAGGGGGCGACAGATACGCAGTATTTT. V is TRBV6-5 and J is TRBJ2-3, with 12 bases lining up with TRBD1. V shed 6 bases and J 3 bases; nucleotides not matched to a gene: 4. Germline CDR1 and CDR2: MNHEY and SVGAGI. The CDR3 consists of 15 residues.

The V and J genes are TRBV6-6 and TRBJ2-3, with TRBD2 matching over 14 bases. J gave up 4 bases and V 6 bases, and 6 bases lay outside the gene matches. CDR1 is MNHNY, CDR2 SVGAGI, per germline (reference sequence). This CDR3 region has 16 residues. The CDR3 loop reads CASSTGLAGGPDTQYF. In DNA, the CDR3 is TGTGCCAGCAGCACTGGACTAGCGGGAGGACCAGATACGCAGTATTTT.

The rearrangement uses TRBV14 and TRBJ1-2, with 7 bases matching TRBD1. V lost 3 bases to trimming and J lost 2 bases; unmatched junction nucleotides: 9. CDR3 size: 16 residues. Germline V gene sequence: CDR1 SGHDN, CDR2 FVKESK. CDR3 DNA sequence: TGTGCCAGCAGCCATCCCTTCTCGACAGGGAACTATGGCTACACCTTC. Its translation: CASSHPFSTGNYGYTF.